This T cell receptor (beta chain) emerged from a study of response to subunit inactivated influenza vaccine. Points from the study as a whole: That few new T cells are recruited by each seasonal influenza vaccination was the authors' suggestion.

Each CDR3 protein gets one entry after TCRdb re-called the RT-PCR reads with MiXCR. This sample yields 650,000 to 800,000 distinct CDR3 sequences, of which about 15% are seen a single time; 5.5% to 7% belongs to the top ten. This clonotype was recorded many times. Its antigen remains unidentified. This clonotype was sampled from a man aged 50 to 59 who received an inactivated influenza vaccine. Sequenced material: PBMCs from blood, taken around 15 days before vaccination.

The CDR3 bases are TGTGCCAGCAGTGATCTAGCGGAGAGCACAGATACGCAGTATTTT. Translation gives CASSDLAESTDTQYF. The J gene is TRBJ2-3, the V gene TRBV25-1; 7 positions match TRBD2. CDR3 length: 15 amino acids. The germline gives CDR1 MGHDK, CDR2 SYGVNS. V dropped 3 bases and J dropped 0; count of bases not matched to a gene: 3.